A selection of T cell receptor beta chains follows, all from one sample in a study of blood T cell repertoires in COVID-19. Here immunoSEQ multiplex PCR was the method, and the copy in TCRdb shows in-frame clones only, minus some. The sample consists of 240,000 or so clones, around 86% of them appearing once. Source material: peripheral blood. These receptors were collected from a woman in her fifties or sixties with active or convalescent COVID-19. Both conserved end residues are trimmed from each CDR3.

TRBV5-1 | ASSLAGQGGSEKLF
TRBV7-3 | ASSSPGSGGTNEQF
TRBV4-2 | ASSQDSLAGDSTDTQY
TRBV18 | ASSPAGTVNQPQH
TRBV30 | AWRKQGETQY
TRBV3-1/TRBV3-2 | ASSQGDRGRGTQY
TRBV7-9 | ASSLGPGRGTEAF
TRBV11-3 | ASSSRDRGTEAF
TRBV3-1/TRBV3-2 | ASSQAPAGGYEQY
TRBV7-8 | ASSLSGSGELF
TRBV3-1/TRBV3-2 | ASSPPRERGNTGELF
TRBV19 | ASSTSGDDNSPLH
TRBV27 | ASSLTEYNEQF
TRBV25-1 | ASSDGGVPGQPQH
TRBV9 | ASSPLQGAGEQY
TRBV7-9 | ASSPPGQGIYEQY
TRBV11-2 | ASRGQGGDEQF
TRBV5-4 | ASSLAGGGRGGELF
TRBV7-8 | ASSLDRDRVGTEAF
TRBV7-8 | ASSFSGANVLT
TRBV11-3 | ASSLRGGSTDTQY
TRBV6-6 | ASSPSGTGNQPQH
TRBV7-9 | ASRYVGGSYNEQF
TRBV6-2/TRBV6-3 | ASSPKYTNTEAF
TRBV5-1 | ASSSSTDTQY
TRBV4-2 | ASSQDSGNGNSPLH
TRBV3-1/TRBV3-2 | ASSQEDGALH
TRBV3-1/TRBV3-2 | ASSQRVTNEQF
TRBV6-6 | ASRTEFGYGYT
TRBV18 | ASSPLSSGGAGSSYEQY
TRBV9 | ASGTGAVPNYGYT
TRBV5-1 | ASSFHTGPGVSNSPLH
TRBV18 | ASSPRTGAFTATNEKLF
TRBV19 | ASRNDRGRWTEAF
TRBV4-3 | ASSQDNRGFTDTQY
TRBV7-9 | ASSLVVQATAEAF
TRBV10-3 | AIRGDRDQPQH
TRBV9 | ASSVGQPSTDTQY
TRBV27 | ASSYGRGLPLH
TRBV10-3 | AISATGELF
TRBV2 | ASSPGQGAEAF
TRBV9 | ASSLAGVGQPQH
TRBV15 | ATSIAGGQETQY
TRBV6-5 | ASSYRRAQAYEQY
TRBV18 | ASSLRTSGQGRHEQF
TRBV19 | ASSYQQGSQPQH
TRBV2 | ALSEQGATGYT
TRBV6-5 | ASRPLQGGNTEAF
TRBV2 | ASRRYQETQY
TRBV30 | AGGGGANTGELF